This T cell receptor (beta chain) appears in the sequencing data of a study of T-cell reconstitution after alpha-beta-depleted transplantation in children. Study-wide results and caveats: The authors attributed T-cell counts and diversity one year after transplant mostly to newly produced T cells.

Library preparation (for TCRbeta) was performed with unique molecular identifiers. TCRdb used MiXCR to reprocess the PCR reads, holding one entry per CDR3 protein. The data hold about 280,000 distinct CDR3 sequences, with 11% observed a single time. In the case of this clonotype: No antigen is known for it.

This CDR3 has 15 amino acids. Germline lookup yields CDR1 SQVTM and CDR2 ANQGSEA. V trimming: 6 bases; J trimming: 0 bases; junction bases outside the gene matches: 8. V and J are TRBV29-1 and TRBJ2-1; 7 bases line up with TRBD2. Source: peripheral blood, taken 180 days after TCRalphabeta/CD19-depleted stem cell transplant. The receptor was derived from a male patient under 10 years old who had a stem cell transplant for chronic granulomatous disease, so the T cells may come from the graft donor. The CDR3 sequence: CSVAGGSTSYNEQFF. The CDR3 coding sequence is TGCAGCGTGGCCGGGGGGTCAACCTCCTACAATGAGCAGTTCTTC.